One TCR beta chain is described in this entry. Assay used: immunoSEQ multiplex PCR; TCRdb lists only in-frame clones, some missing. Among fewer than 200,000 clones listed, around four fifths were seen once. The data derive from a study of blood T cell repertoires in COVID-19. Turning to the study itself: Sites across the United States, Italy and Spain contributed samples from acute and convalescent COVID-19. The analysed material was cDNA or gDNA that came from T cells, B-cell-depleted T cells, or PBMCs.

The ends were cut back, 8 bases at V and 2 bases at J, with 21 bases in the middle. The CDR3 runs to 17 residues. CDR1 and CDR2 (germline): MNHEY, SMNVEV (reference sequence). The chain uses TRBV27 and TRBJ2-2; tentative D call: TRBD2 (5 bases). The origin of this receptor is a woman aged 50 to 65 in a cohort exposed to, infected with or recovered from COVID-19 (not recorded which). Specimen: PBMCs or T cells enriched from blood (not recorded which). The CDR3 nucleotides read TGTGCCAGCTTCACTTACGGGCTAGCCCTTAACACCGGGGAGCTGTTTTTT. Amino acids: CASFTYGLALNTGELFF.